Below are 30 T cell receptor beta chains sequenced from a single sample in a study of tissue T cells after allogeneic stem cell transplantation. Assay used: immunoSEQ multiplex PCR; TCRdb lists only in-frame clones, some missing. The sample has tens of thousands of clones; around 70% are singletons. Input material: sorted cells pooled from one or two spleens. The receptors stem from a pool of C57BL/6 mice in good health.

As to this clone: Each gene name is a mouse one. The read terminates 1 residue ahead of where the CDR3 ends, so the germline J gene completes it. The chain combines TRBV17 with TRBJ2-7, with 11 positions matching TRBD1. V shed 0 bases, J shed 5 bases, and the junction held 6 bases outside the gene matches. The CDR3 runs 16 residues. Germline CDR1 MNHDT, CDR2 YYDKIL. The CDR3 here is CASSRDNGQGADEQYF. The CDR3 DNA, read in part, is TGTGCTAGCAGTAGAGATAATGGACAGGGGGCAGATGAACAGTAC.

Comments on this clone: Here the gene names and germline are mouse. The DNA ends 1 residue before the CDR3 does, and the rest of the CDR3 is filled in from the germline J gene. This sequence joins TRBV2 and TRBJ1-2; TRBD1 matches 11 bases. This CDR3 is built from 16 residues. Per germline, CDR1 LGHNA and CDR2 YSYQKL. J lost 2 bases, V lost 0 bases, and 2 bases had no gene match. The sequenced CDR3 bases are TGTGCCAGCAGCCAAGACCGGGACAGGGGGAACTCCGACTACACC. Its translation is CASSQDRDRGNSDYT. The CDR3, in full, reads CASSQDRDRGNSDYTF.

On this clone itself: Germline and genes: mouse. The observed sequence ends 1 residue before the CDR3 terminus, with the missing tail filled in from the germline J gene. The gene calls are TRBV13-3 and TRBJ2-2, with TRBD1 matching over 7 bases. Trimming at V came to 5 bases and at J to 3 bases, leaving 4 bases not matched to a gene. CDR3 length equals 14 residues. Germline CDR1 is NNHDY and CDR2 is SYVADS. The sequenced CDR3 bases are TGTGCCAGCAGGGACAGGAGGGACACCGGGCAGCTCTAC. Protein product: CASRDRRDTGQLY. The full CDR3 is CASRDRRDTGQLYF.

The table lists this clone with a few counts. Gene labels here are mouse ones. The read halts 1 residue ahead of the CDR3 end, with the missing end drawn from the germline J gene. The rearrangement joins TRBV13-1 to TRBJ2-7; D uncertain. Germline V gene sequence: CDR1 NSHNY, CDR2 SYGAGN. The CDR3 is made up of 13 amino acids. Trimming shortened V by 2 bases and J by 0 bases, and 6 bases separated the two germline ends. CDR3 amino acids: CASSETISYEQYF. The CDR3 DNA, read in part, is TGTGCCAGCAGTGAGACAATCTCCTATGAACAGTAC.

Remarks on this clone: Here the gene names and germline are mouse. Coverage ceases 1 residue before the CDR3 finishes, and the germline J gene fills in the end. This CDR3 is also generated by other DNA sequences in the sample. The chain couples TRBV4 to TRBJ2-7; 12 bases are shared with TRBD2. This CDR3 has 14 amino acids. Germline trimming cut 4 bases from V and 4 bases from J; bases unmatched to any gene: 2. The germline gives CDR1 LGHDT, CDR2 YNNKQL (reference sequence). The chain's CDR3 is CASSSDWGGYEQYF. The sequenced part of the CDR3 DNA is TGTGCCAGCAGCTCGGACTGGGGGGGGTATGAACAGTAC.

Concerning this clone itself: Gene names refer to mouse genes. Coverage ceases 1 residue before the CDR3 finishes, and the germline J gene fills in the end. The V call is TRBV20, the J call TRBJ2-3; 7 bases are shared with TRBD1. The CDR3 sequence is 14 residues long. Germline V gene lookup returns CDR1 GFQATS and CDR2 STVNSAI. V shed 1 base and J 0 bases; nucleotides not matched to a gene: 1. The covered CDR3 bases are TGTGGTGCTAGGGGGACAGGTAGTGCAGAAACGCTGTAT. Translating gives CGARGTGSAETLY. From start to end, the CDR3 is CGARGTGSAETLYF.

Concerning this clone itself: Gene names are mouse gene names. The read terminates 1 residue ahead of where the CDR3 ends, so the germline J gene completes it. The V gene is TRBV19, the J gene TRBJ2-3; D unresolved. Germline V lookup: CDR1 FNHDT, CDR2 SITEND (reference sequence). The CDR3 extends over 14 amino acids. V shed 2 bases and J shed 0 bases, with 7 bases lying between them. Here the CDR3 reads CASSMRQSAETLYF. Incomplete CDR3 DNA: TGTGCCAGCAGTATGAGACAAAGTGCAGAAACGCTGTAT.

A remark on this clone: Gene names and germline match the mouse. Coverage ceases 1 residue before the CDR3 finishes, and the germline J gene fills in the end. This sequence joins TRBV4 and TRBJ1-1; 11 bases agree with TRBD1. CDR1 and CDR2 from the germline V gene are LGHDT and YNNKQL (reference sequence). CDR3 length: 14 amino acids. V lost 4 bases and J lost 8; bases outside the gene matches: 6. The chain's CDR3 is CASSFSDRGREVFF. The DNA read from the CDR3 is TGTGCCAGCAGCTTTTCGGACAGGGGGCGTGAAGTCTTC.

Concerning this clone: Gene and germline names: mouse. Read sequence stops 1 residue before the CDR3 end, and the germline J gene provides the missing end. This chain links TRBV15 with TRBJ1-4; 8 bases align to TRBD1. In germline, CDR1 is SGHND, CDR2 FRSKSL. The CDR3 consists of 14 residues. Trimming cost V 3 bases and J 5 bases; bases outside gene matches: 2. The CDR3 loop reads CASSFTGGNERLFF. The DNA read from the CDR3 is TGTGCCAGCAGTTTTACAGGGGGGAACGAAAGATTATTT.

This clone came up once. The genes are named according to mouse. The read stops 1 residue short of the end of the CDR3; the missing end is completed from the germline J gene. The chain uses TRBV13-3 and TRBJ2-2; D tentatively reads TRBD1 or TRBD2 (5 bases each). Germline lookup yields CDR1 NNHDY and CDR2 SYVADS. The CDR3 has 15 residues. Trimming left V 1 base short and J 3 bases short, with 10 bases between. The CDR3: CASSDRGKYTGQLYF. CDR3 bases read: TGTGCCAGCAGTGATCGGGGGAAGTACACCGGGCAGCTCTAC.

For this clone: Mouse names are used for the genes. The read terminates 1 residue ahead of where the CDR3 ends, so the germline J gene completes it. The chain employs TRBV12-2 and TRBJ1-2; D gene ambiguous. Trimming cost V 4 bases and J 3 bases, with 8 bases left between them. Per the germline V gene, CDR1 is SGHLS and CDR2 is HYDKME. The length of the CDR3 is 12 residues. The CDR3 spells CASSPEDSDYTF. The DNA read from the CDR3 is TGTGCCAGCTCCCCCGAGGACTCCGACTACACC.

Points on this clone: Gene names are the mouse ones. The CDR3 end falls 1 residue outside the read, so it is completed with the germline J gene. J is TRBJ2-4 and V is TRBV15, with 9 positions matching TRBD2. V shed 4 bases and J 4 bases; nucleotides not matched to a gene: 0. Looked up from germline, CDR1 is SGHND and CDR2 is FRSKSL. The CDR3 has 13 amino acids. Here the CDR3 reads CASSWTGENTLYF. Incomplete CDR3 DNA: TGTGCCAGCAGTTGGACTGGGGAAAACACCTTGTAC. The variable domain in full, with the rest retrieved from reference TRBV15 and TRBJ2-4, is DAGVTQTPRHEVAEKGQTIILKCEPVSGHNDLFWYRQTKIQGLELLSYFRSKSLMEDGGAFKDRFKAEMLNSSFSTLKIQPTEPKDSAVYLCASSWTGENTLYFGAGTRLSVL.

Turning to this clone: The listed genes are named as in mouse. Read coverage stops 1 residue before the CDR3 terminus; the germline J gene supplies the remainder. The genes are TRBV13-2 and TRBJ2-5; 9 nucleotides line up with TRBD1. After removal of 1 base from V and 5 bases from J, the junction contained 2 bases not matched to a gene. The germline V gene has CDR1 NNHNN and CDR2 SYGAGS (reference sequence). This CDR3 has 14 amino acids. Partial CDR3 DNA: TGTGCCAGCGGTGATCCGGACAGGGGAGACACCCAGTAC. This codes for CASGDPDRGDTQY. The entire CDR3 protein reads CASGDPDRGDTQYF.

As for this clone: Each gene name is a mouse one. From the germline J gene comes the end of the CDR3, since the read stops 1 residue before it. The rearrangement links TRBV13-2 to TRBJ2-1, with 9 bases fitting TRBD2. This CDR3 spans 14 amino acids. V lost 2 bases to trimming and J lost 4 bases; unmatched junction nucleotides: 1. Per germline, CDR1 NNHNN and CDR2 SYGAGS (reference sequence). Here the CDR3 reads CASGEDWGYAEQFF. Incomplete CDR3 DNA: TGTGCCAGCGGTGAGGACTGGGGTTATGCTGAGCAGTTC.

A remark on this clone: These gene names are mouse names. The read ends 1 residue shy of where the CDR3 ends; the end is completed using the germline J gene. The chain joins TRBV5 to TRBJ1-6; weak D call: TRBD1 (5 bases). TRBJ1-6 is an ORF for which the function is uncertain. This CDR3 spans 14 amino acids. CDR1 and CDR2 (germline): LGHNA, YNLKQL (reference sequence). Between the trimmed V and J ends, which lost 0 bases and 5 bases, there was a span of 5 bases. The DNA read from the CDR3 is TGTGCCAGCAGCCAAGAGGGGGATAATTCGCCCCTCTAC. This codes for CASSQEGDNSPLY. The entire CDR3 protein is CASSQEGDNSPLYF.

Worth noting for this clone: Here the gene names and germline are mouse. Read coverage stops 1 residue before the CDR3 terminus; the germline J gene supplies the remainder. This chain uses TRBV2 with TRBJ1-1; D gene ambiguous. Trimming removed 1 base at V and 10 bases at J, with 10 bases between. Germline loops: CDR1 LGHNA, CDR2 YSYQKL. CDR3 length: 12 amino acids. The CDR3 region is CASSQASGAVFF. The CDR3 bases that were read are TGTGCCAGCAGCCAAGCCTCAGGTGCAGTCTTC.

With respect to this clone: The gene names here belong to mouse. Read sequence stops 1 residue before the CDR3 end, and the germline J gene provides the missing end. The gene calls are TRBV16 and TRBJ1-2; D is perhaps TRBD1 (6 bases). Germline V CDR1 and CDR2: SGHSA, FRNQAP. The V gene lost 5 bases and the J gene lost 1 base, with 8 bases spanning the gap. This CDR3 has 13 amino acids. The CDR3 loop is CASSRDKNSDYTF. Partial CDR3 DNA: TGTGCAAGCAGCCGGGACAAAAACTCCGACTACACC.

On this clone: The gene symbols are mouse symbols. The CDR3 end is not reached by the read, which stops 1 residue before it; the germline J gene fills it in. The rearrangement uses TRBV13-2 and TRBJ1-1; 7 bases fit TRBD1. The CDR3 has 15 residues. Germline V gene sequence: CDR1 NNHNN, CDR2 SYGAGS (reference sequence). V was clipped by 0 bases and J by 0 bases; unmatched bases: 2. The part of the CDR3 DNA that was read is TGTGCCAGCGGTGATGGGGGACAGACAAACACAGAAGTCTTC. It translates to CASGDGGQTNTEVF. The entire CDR3 reads CASGDGGQTNTEVFF.

Worth noting for this clone: All gene names here are mouse names. The CDR3 end lies 1 residue beyond the end of the read and is filled in from the germline J gene. The V and J genes are TRBV13-2 and TRBJ2-7; 10 bases agree with TRBD2. Germline V gene data show CDR1 as NNHNN and CDR2 as SYGAGS (reference sequence). The J segment lost 7 bases and the V segment lost 4 bases, leaving 8 bases of the junction unmatched. The CDR3 spans 14 residues. CDR3 residues: CASGRLGGPGEQYF. The CDR3 DNA, read in part, is TGTGCCAGCGGTCGACTGGGGGGCCCCGGGGAACAGTAC.

With regard to this clone: Gene labels here are mouse ones. Coverage ceases 1 residue before the CDR3 finishes, and the germline J gene fills in the end. The chain combines TRBV13-3 with TRBJ1-3; D gene ambiguous. The CDR3 has 13 residues. Germline V CDR1 and CDR2: NNHDY, SYVADS. Trimming took 1 base from V and 3 from J, leaving 5 bases between them. The sequenced CDR3 bases are TGTGCCAGCAGTGATCGGGATGGAAATACGCTCTAT. It translates to CASSDRDGNTLY. The full CDR3 protein reads CASSDRDGNTLYF.

On this clone itself: Germline and genes here are mouse. The CDR3 DNA, read in part, is TGTGCTAGCAGATGGGACAGGGCGGGGAACCAGGCTCCGCTT. Protein: CASRWDRAGNQAPL. The whole CDR3 protein is CASRWDRAGNQAPLF. The rearrangement uses TRBV29 and TRBJ1-5; 9 bases map to TRBD1. The observed sequence ends 1 residue before the CDR3 terminus, with the missing tail filled in from the germline J gene. The V gene's germline CDR1 is MSHET and CDR2 SYDVDS. This CDR3 comprises 15 residues. The V gene end was trimmed by 6 bases and the J gene end by 4 bases; junction bases not matched to a gene: 7.

As to this clone: Gene names follow the mouse nomenclature. The read falls 1 residue short of the CDR3 end, and the missing part is taken from the germline J gene. Additional DNA sequences in this sample encode the identical CDR3. J is TRBJ2-4 and V is TRBV1, with D possibly being TRBD1 or TRBD2 (5 bases each). This CDR3 is 13 amino acids long. Trimming left V 3 bases short and J 1 base short, with 5 bases between. Germline CDR1 reads NSQYPW; CDR2 reads LRSPGD (reference sequence). CDR3 DNA (partial): TGCACCTGCAGTGCGGGGGGTCAAAACACCTTGTAC. The encoded protein is CTCSAGGQNTLY. The entire CDR3 protein reads CTCSAGGQNTLYF.

About this clone: Gene names refer to mouse genes. From the germline J gene comes the end of the CDR3, since the read stops 1 residue before it. The chain links TRBV20 to TRBJ2-2; 7 bases match TRBD1. After removal of 6 bases from V and 0 bases from J, the junction contained 1 base not matched to a gene. This CDR3 region has 13 residues. Germline loops: CDR1 GFQATS, CDR2 STVNSAI. The sequenced part of the CDR3 DNA is TGTGGTGCAGGGACAGCAAACACCGGGCAGCTCTAC. This translates into CGAGTANTGQLY. The CDR3 in its entirety is CGAGTANTGQLYF. Supplemented by reference TRBV20 and TRBJ2-2, the full variable domain reads GALVYQYPRRTICKSGTSMRMECQAVGFQATSVAWYRQSPQKTFELIALSTVNSAIKYEQNFTQEKFPISHPNLSFSSMTVLNAYLEDRGLYLCGAGTANTGQLYFGEGSKLTVL.

With respect to this clone: Gene names refer to mouse genes. The read stops 1 residue short of the end of the CDR3; the missing end is completed from the germline J gene. J is TRBJ2-5 and V is TRBV5; TRBD2 matches at 8 bases. Trimming took 0 bases from V and 5 from J; bases not matched to a gene: 4. Germline V gene sequence: CDR1 LGHNA, CDR2 YNLKQL (reference sequence). The CDR3 consists of 15 residues. The DNA read from the CDR3 is TGTGCCAGCAGCCAAGACGGGGGGGGCGGAGACACCCAGTAC. It yields the protein CASSQDGGGGDTQY. The whole CDR3 protein is CASSQDGGGGDTQYF.

Remarks on this clone: Mouse germline and gene names are used. The sequence runs out 1 residue before the end of the CDR3; the remainder is reconstructed from the germline J gene. The same CDR3 arises from other DNA sequences in this sample as well. The V gene is TRBV20, the J gene TRBJ2-5; 9 nucleotides align to TRBD2. The CDR3 has 14 residues. The germline V gene encodes CDR1 GFQATS and CDR2 STVNSAI. V lost 0 bases to trimming and J lost 2 bases; unmatched junction nucleotides: 0. The chain's CDR3 is CGARDWGGQDTQYF. The CDR3 bases that were read are TGTGGTGCTAGGGACTGGGGGGGCCAAGACACCCAGTAC.

About this clone itself: The gene symbols are mouse symbols. The read terminates 1 residue before the CDR3 end, so the remaining end is supplied by the germline J gene. The rearrangement links TRBV13-1 to TRBJ2-5; D is uncertain. V was clipped by 4 bases and J by 0 bases, with 3 bases between them. The germline V gene has CDR1 NSHNY and CDR2 SYGAGN. The CDR3 extends over 12 amino acids. The CDR3 here is CASSINQDTQYF. The CDR3 DNA, read in part, is TGTGCCAGCAGTATTAACCAAGACACCCAGTAC.

A note on this clone: Germline and genes here are mouse. This CDR3 reads CASGDTDTGQLYF. CDR3 bases read: TGTGCCAGCGGTGATACAGACACCGGGCAGCTCTAC. The chain joins TRBV13-2 to TRBJ2-2; D is ambiguous. The read falls 1 residue short of the CDR3 end, and the missing part is taken from the germline J gene. The V end lost 1 base, the J end lost 3 bases, and 4 bases lay between the germline ends. CDR1 is NNHNN, CDR2 SYGAGS, per germline (reference sequence). The CDR3 is made up of 13 amino acids.

A word on this clone: Gene names and germline match the mouse. The part of the CDR3 DNA that was read is TGTGCCAGCAGCCCGGGACTGGGGGACTATGAACAGTAC. Translation: CASSPGLGDYEQY. The complete CDR3 sequence is CASSPGLGDYEQYF. The genes are TRBV19 and TRBJ2-7, with 11 bases matching TRBD2. The CDR3 extends 1 residue past the end of the read, so its final part is completed from the germline J gene. Per germline, CDR1 FNHDT and CDR2 SITEND (reference sequence). The CDR3 runs 14 residues. V shed 5 bases, J shed 3 bases, and the junction held 4 bases outside the gene matches. Combining the CDR3 with reference TRBV19 and TRBJ2-7 gives the whole variable domain GGIITQTPKFLIGQEGQKLTLKCQQNFNHDTMYWYRQDSGKGLRLIYYSITENDLQKGDLSEGYDASREKKSSFSLTVTSAQKNEMAVFLCASSPGLGDYEQYFGPGTRLTVL.

Of note for this clone: Genes here carry mouse names. Sequencing ends 1 residue short of the CDR3 end; the germline J gene provides the rest. This sample includes further DNA sequences coding for the same CDR3. J is TRBJ2-4 and V is TRBV3; D gene uncertain. The CDR3 runs to 12 residues. The V gene's germline CDR1 is SNHLY and CDR2 FYNGKV (reference sequence). Trimming shortened V by 3 bases and J by 0 bases, and 1 base separated the two germline ends. The CDR3 spells CASSFSQNTLYF. CDR3 DNA (partial): TGTGCCAGCAGCTTCAGTCAAAACACCTTGTAC.

Details on this clone: The genes are named according to mouse. The read stops 1 residue short of the end of the CDR3; the missing end is completed from the germline J gene. V usage is TRBV1 and J usage is TRBJ2-3; 11 positions match TRBD2. CDR1 and CDR2 from the germline V gene are NSQYPW and LRSPGD (reference sequence). There are 15 residues in the CDR3. V was pared by 5 bases and J by 6 bases, with 7 bases of the junction left unmatched. Here the CDR3 reads CTCSRTGGNRETLYF. Partial CDR3 DNA: TGCACCTGCAGTCGGACTGGGGGGAATCGGGAAACGCTGTAT.